This T cell receptor beta chain was captured in a study of blood T cells in healthy people across ages. The V and J ends lost 4 bases and 10 bases respectively, with 17 bases between them. Germline V gene sequence: CDR1 SGHRS, CDR2 YFSETQ. The CDR3 is 13 residues long. Points on this clonotype: This may be a read error: a much more frequent sequence differs by one nucleotide.

A second PCR of roughly 7 to 11 cycles used a sample-barcoded 5' primer and a J-beta primer mix. Any given sample supplied a minimum of 2.5 million CDR3-containing paired-end reads. TCRdb re-derived calls from the 5' RACE reads in MiXCR, one entry per CDR3 protein. The sample lists under 750,000 distinct CDR3 sequences, 47% occurring once. The J gene is TRBJ1-2, the V gene TRBV5-1; D may be TRBD1 (5 bases). The clonotype originates from a man at least 80 years old in good health. Sequenced input: blood. The CDR3 DNA reads as TGCGCCAGCAGCCTTGACAGCTTTGGCGACTACACCTTC. It specifies CASSLDSFGDYTF. Full variable domain (rest looked up from reference TRBV5-1 and TRBJ1-2): KAGVTQTPRYLIKTRGQQVTLSCSPISGHRSVSWYQQTPGQGLQFLFEYFSETQRNKGNFPGRFSGRQFSNSRSEMNVSTLELGDSALYLCASSLDSFGDYTFGSGTRLTVV.